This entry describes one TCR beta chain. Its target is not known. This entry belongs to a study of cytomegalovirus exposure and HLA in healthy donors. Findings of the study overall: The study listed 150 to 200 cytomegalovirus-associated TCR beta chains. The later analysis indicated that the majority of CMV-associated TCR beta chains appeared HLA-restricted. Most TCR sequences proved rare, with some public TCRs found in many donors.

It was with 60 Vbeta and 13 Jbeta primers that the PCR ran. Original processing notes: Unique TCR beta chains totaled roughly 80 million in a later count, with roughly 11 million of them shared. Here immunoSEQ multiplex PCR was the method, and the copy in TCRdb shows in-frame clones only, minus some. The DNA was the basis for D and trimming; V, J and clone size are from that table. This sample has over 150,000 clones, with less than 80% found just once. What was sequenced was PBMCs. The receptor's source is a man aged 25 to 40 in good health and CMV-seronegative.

The CDR3 nucleotides are TGTGCCAGCAGTGGCTCGGTCGGGTTTGGTCAGCCCCAGCATTTT. This gives the protein CASSGSVGFGQPQHF. The gene calls are TRBV2 and TRBJ1-5; no definite D call. CDR3 size: 15 residues. Between the trimmed V and J ends, which lost 4 bases and 6 bases, there was a span of 16 bases. Germline V gives CDR1 SNHLY, CDR2 FYNNEI.